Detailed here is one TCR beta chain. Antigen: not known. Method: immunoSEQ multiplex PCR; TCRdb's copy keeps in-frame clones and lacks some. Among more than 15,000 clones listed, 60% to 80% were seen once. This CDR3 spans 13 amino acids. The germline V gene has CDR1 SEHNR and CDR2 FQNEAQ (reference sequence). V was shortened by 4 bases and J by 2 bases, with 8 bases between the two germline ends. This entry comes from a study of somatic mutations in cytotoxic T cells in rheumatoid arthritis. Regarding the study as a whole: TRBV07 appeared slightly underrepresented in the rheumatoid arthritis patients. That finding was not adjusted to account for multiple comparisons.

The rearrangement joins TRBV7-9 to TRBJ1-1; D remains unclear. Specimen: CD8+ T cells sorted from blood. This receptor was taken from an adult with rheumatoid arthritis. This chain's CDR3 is CASSSPINTEAFF. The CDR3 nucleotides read TGTGCCAGCAGCTCGCCGATTAACACTGAAGCTTTCTTT.